This TCR beta chain comes out of a study of CD8 T cells in Susac syndrome. RNA, at roughly 0.45 to 1 ug, was reverse transcribed with random hexamers. TCR beta CDR3 was amplified by immunoSEQ covering 54 Vbeta and 13 Jbeta. TCRdb itself ran the immunoSEQ multiplex PCR reads through MiXCR, one entry per CDR3 protein. The profile shows 250,000 to 300,000 distinct CDR3 sequences, about 88% of them singletons. The CDR3 sequence is 15 residues long. Germline lookup yields CDR1 MNHEY and CDR2 SVGEGT. Trimming cost V 5 bases and J 0 bases, with 12 bases left between them. Sequencing targeted TCR beta in T cells from blood (CD8+ and CD4+). The multiple sclerosis controls consisted of treatment-naive patients with relapsing-remitting disease, either stable or active. Bulk CD8+ and CD4+ cells came from magnetic negative isolation; CD8+ TEMRA by FACS.

Sequencing input: CD8+ T cells from PBMCs. The sequence derives from a human donor with multiple sclerosis. The chain has TRBV6-2 or TRBV6-3 and TRBJ2-3; no reliable D call. CDR3 DNA sequence: TGTGCCAGCAGTCGCCAAGGGTCTAGCACAGATACGCAGTATTTT. Amino acids: CASSRQGSSTDTQYF.